Shown below are 14 T cell receptor beta chains from a single sample sequenced in a study of T cell changes during pregnancy in multiple sclerosis. Only in-frame clones appear in the TCRdb table, and some are missing; sequencing was by immunoSEQ multiplex PCR. This sample has some 27,000 clones, with about 88% found just once. The sample consisted of CD8+ T cells from peripheral blood mononuclear cells, taken before pregnancy. These receptors were obtained from a female donor with multiple sclerosis, enrolled in a pregnancy study.

The chain carries TRBV15 and TRBJ1-1, with a weak D call TRBD1 (6 bases). V lost 1 base, J lost 10 bases, and 10 bases lay in between. Germline V gene sequence: CDR1 LNHNV, CDR2 YYDKDF (reference sequence). The CDR3 contains 12 residues. The CDR3 bases are TGTGCCACCAGCAGAGTTCAGGGGCCAGCTTTCTTT. Translating it yields CATSRVQGPAFF.

The chain has TRBV14 and TRBJ1-1; no clear D gene. The V gene's germline CDR1 is SGHDN and CDR2 FVKESK. The CDR3 has 13 amino acids. V lost 2 bases and J lost 4, with 8 bases in between. The CDR3 loop reads CASSQYRSTEAFF. The CDR3 coding sequence is TGTGCCAGCAGCCAATATAGGAGCACTGAAGCTTTCTTT.

This chain joins TRBV19 and TRBJ2-1; no reliable D call. The length of the CDR3 is 14 residues. Germline assignment: CDR1 LNHDA and CDR2 SQIVND (reference sequence). The V and J ends lost 6 bases and 8 bases respectively, with 17 bases between them. The CDR3 DNA follows: TGTGCCAGTAGCGTACAGATCGTGTCCGATGAGCAGTTCTTC. Protein: CASSVQIVSDEQFF.

J is TRBJ2-7 and V is TRBV7-9; D is perhaps TRBD1 (6 bases). V was pared by 3 bases and J by 5 bases, with 14 bases between. Per the germline V gene, CDR1 is SEHNR and CDR2 is FQNEAQ (reference sequence). This CDR3 has 14 residues. The CDR3: CASSLYRVSHEQYF. Written as DNA, the CDR3 is TGTGCCAGCAGCTTGTACAGGGTGAGCCACGAGCAGTACTTC.

The genes are TRBV5-1 and TRBJ2-1, with D possibly TRBD2 on 5 matching bases. The CDR3 contains 14 residues. Deletions cut 0 bases from V and 5 bases from J, with 9 bases between. CDR1 is SGHRS, CDR2 YFSETQ, per germline. In DNA form, the CDR3 reads TGCGCCAGCAGCTTGGAAGCGGTCGACAATGAGCAGTTCTTC. Amino acid sequence: CASSLEAVDNEQFF. Full variable domain (outside the CDR3, taken from reference TRBV5-1 and TRBJ2-1): KAGVTQTPRYLIKTRGQQVTLSCSPISGHRSVSWYQQTPGQGLQFLFEYFSETQRNKGNFPGRFSGRQFSNSRSEMNVSTLELGDSALYLCASSLEAVDNEQFFGPGTRLTVL.

The genes are TRBV7-6 and TRBJ2-2; 7 nucleotides line up with TRBD1. The germline gives CDR1 SGHVS, CDR2 FNYEAQ. The trim removed 3 bases at V and 8 bases at J, leaving 12 bases unmatched. The CDR3 is 16 amino acids. The CDR3 nucleotides are TGTGCCAGCAGCTTCCCGGGACAGAGGATCCCTGGGGAGCTGTTTTTT. It yields the protein CASSFPGQRIPGELFF.

The chain employs TRBV6-5 and TRBJ1-2; weak D call: TRBD1 (5 bases). Germline CDR1 is MNHEY and CDR2 is SVGAGI. Trimming removed 6 bases from V and 4 bases from J, with 9 bases in between. This CDR3 contains 12 residues. CDR3 sequence reads: CASRDSIYGYTF. Here the CDR3 DNA reads TGTGCCAGCAGAGACAGCATCTATGGCTACACCTTC.

This rearrangement joins TRBV28 to TRBJ1-1; TRBD1 aligns across 7 bases. Trimming at V came to 6 bases and at J to 9 bases, leaving 10 bases not matched to a gene. Germline V gives CDR1 MDHEN, CDR2 SYDVKM. The CDR3 spans 13 residues. As DNA, the CDR3 is TGTGCCAGCAGAAGACAGGGATGGGAGCAAGCTTTCTTT. Residues: CASRRQGWEQAFF.

The V gene is TRBV4-3, the J gene TRBJ2-7, with a possible D match to TRBD2 (5 bases). Deletions cut 1 base from V and 2 bases from J, with 12 bases between. Germline-derived CDR1 and CDR2 are LGHNA and YSLEER. The length of the CDR3 is 15 residues. In DNA, the CDR3 is TGCGCCAGCAGCCAAGGGCCCAGCGGTACCTACGAGCAGTACTTC. This gives the protein CASSQGPSGTYEQYF.

The CDR3 bases are TGTGCCAGCAGCTTCGGGGGGGCATTCAATACGCAGTATTTT. This encodes CASSFGGAFNTQYF. The V call is TRBV7-3, the J call TRBJ2-3; 8 positions match TRBD2. CDR3 length equals 14 residues. Germline V CDR1 and CDR2: SGHTA, FQGTGA. V trimming: 3 bases; J trimming: 7 bases; junction bases outside the gene matches: 6.

V is TRBV4-1 and J is TRBJ2-7, with 12 bases matching TRBD2. The CDR3 length is 15 residues. Trimming took 5 bases from V and 4 from J; bases not matched to a gene: 6. Looked up from germline, CDR1 is MGHRA and CDR2 is YSYEKL. The chain's CDR3 is CASSVGLAGSYEQYF. The CDR3 DNA reads as TGCGCCAGCAGCGTAGGACTAGCGGGGTCTTACGAGCAGTACTTC.

This clone was counted a single time. Here the CDR3 DNA reads TGTGCCAGCAGCTATCCCCTATTCGCCAGGGGATCCAATCGAGAGCAGTACTTC. Its translation: CASSYPLFARGSNREQYF. The chain is built from TRBV7-2 and TRBJ2-7, with a tentative D call TRBD1 (6 bases). The CDR3 is 18 residues long. The germline V gene has CDR1 SGHTA and CDR2 FQGNSA. Trimming pared 4 bases from V and 7 bases from J, leaving 29 bases between.

The chain combines TRBV6-1 with TRBJ2-2, with 11 bases identical to TRBD2. CDR1 is MNHNS and CDR2 is SASEGT in the germline V gene. With 4 bases clipped from V and 7 bases from J, the junction kept 5 bases outside the gene matches. This CDR3 has 15 residues. The CDR3 sequence: CASSVTSGGVGELFF. The CDR3 coding sequence is TGTGCCAGCAGTGTAACTAGCGGGGGCGTCGGGGAGCTGTTTTTT.

The chain links TRBV5-5 to TRBJ2-5, with 12 bases lining up with TRBD2. The junction had 4 bases not matched to a gene; V was cut back by 3 bases and J by 1 base. CDR1 SGHKS and CDR2 YYEKEE come from the germline V gene (reference sequence). The CDR3 covers 16 residues. The CDR3 protein is CASSSGLAGLQETQYF. The CDR3 DNA reads as TGTGCCAGCAGCTCCGGACTAGCGGGGCTCCAAGAGACCCAGTACTTC.